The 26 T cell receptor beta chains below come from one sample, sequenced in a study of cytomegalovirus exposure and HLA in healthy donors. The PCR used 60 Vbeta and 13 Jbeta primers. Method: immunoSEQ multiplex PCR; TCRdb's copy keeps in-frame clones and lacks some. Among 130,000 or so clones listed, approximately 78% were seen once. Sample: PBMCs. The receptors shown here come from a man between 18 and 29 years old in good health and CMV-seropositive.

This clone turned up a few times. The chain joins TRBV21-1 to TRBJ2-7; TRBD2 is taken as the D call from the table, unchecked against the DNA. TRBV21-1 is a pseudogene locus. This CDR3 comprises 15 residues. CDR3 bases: TGTGCCAGCAGAAAGGCTAGCGGGAGGGTGTACGAGCAGTACTTC. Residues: CASRKASGRVYEQYF.

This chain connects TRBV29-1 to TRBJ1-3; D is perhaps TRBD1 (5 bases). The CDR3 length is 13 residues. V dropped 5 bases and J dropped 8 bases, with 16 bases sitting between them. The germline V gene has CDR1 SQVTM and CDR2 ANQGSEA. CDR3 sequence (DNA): TGCAGCGTTCGTTACAGGTCTGGGGACACCATATATTTT. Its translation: CSVRYRSGDTIYF.

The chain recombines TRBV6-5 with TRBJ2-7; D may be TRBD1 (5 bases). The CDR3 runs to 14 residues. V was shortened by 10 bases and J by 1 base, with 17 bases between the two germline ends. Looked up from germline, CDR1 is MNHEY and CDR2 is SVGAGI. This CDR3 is CATEARDSSYEQYF. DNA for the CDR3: TGTGCCACCGAGGCGAGAGACAGTTCCTACGAGCAGTACTTC.

CDR3 loop: CAWSVEESGTEAFF. DNA for the CDR3: TGTGCCTGGAGTGTAGAGGAGAGTGGGACTGAAGCTTTCTTT. J is TRBJ1-1 and V is TRBV30; D gene uncertain. V lost 0 bases and J 5 bases, leaving 13 bases between the germline ends. Germline CDR1 is GTSNPN and CDR2 is SVGIG (reference sequence). CDR3 length equals 14 residues.

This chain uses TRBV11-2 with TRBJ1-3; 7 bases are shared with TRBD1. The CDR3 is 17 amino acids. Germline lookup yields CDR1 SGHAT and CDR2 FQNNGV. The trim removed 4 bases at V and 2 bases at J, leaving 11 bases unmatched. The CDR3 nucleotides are TGTGCCAGCAGCTCCCCATTCAATACAGGGGCTGGAAACACCATATATTTT. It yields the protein CASSSPFNTGAGNTIYF.

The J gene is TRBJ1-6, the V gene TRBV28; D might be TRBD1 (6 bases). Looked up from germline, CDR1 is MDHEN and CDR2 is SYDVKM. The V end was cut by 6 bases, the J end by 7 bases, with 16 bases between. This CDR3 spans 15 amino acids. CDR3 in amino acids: CASRGSSGQNSPLHF. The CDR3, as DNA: TGTGCCAGCAGGGGATCGTCCGGACAGAATTCACCCCTCCACTTT.

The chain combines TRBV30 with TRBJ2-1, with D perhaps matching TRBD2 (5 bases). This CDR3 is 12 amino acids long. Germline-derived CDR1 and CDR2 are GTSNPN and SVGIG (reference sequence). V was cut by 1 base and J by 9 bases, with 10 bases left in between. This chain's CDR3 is CAWSGEGSEQFF. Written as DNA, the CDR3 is TGTGCCTGGAGTGGCGAGGGTAGTGAGCAGTTCTTC.

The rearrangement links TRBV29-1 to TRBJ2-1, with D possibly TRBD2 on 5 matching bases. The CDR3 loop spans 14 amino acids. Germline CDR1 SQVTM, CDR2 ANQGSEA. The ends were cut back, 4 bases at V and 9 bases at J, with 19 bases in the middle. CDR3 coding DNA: TGCAGCGTTGTTCGTGAGGTAGCGCCTCTTGAGCAGTTCTTC. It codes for CSVVREVAPLEQFF.

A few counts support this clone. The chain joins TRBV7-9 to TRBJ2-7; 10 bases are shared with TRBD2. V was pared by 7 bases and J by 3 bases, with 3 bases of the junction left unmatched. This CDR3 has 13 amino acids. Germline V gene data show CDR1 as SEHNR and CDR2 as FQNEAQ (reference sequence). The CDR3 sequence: CASTSSGSYEQYF. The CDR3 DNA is TGTGCCAGCACTTCTAGCGGGAGCTACGAGCAGTACTTC.

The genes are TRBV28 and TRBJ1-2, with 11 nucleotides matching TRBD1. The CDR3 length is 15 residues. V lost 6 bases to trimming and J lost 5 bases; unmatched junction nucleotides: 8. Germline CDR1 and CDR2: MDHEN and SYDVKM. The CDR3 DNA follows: TGTGCCAGCAGGACGGACAGGGGGCGGCTTTATGGCTACACCTTC. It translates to CASRTDRGRLYGYTF.

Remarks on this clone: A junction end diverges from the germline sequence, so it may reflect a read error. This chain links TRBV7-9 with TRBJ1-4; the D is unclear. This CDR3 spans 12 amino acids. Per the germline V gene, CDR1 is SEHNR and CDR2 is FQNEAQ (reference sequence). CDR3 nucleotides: TGTTCCAGCAGCTTACAGAATGAAAAACTGTTTTTT. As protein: CSSSLQNEKLFF.

Written as DNA, the CDR3 is TGTGCCAGCAGCTTGTTGCGACTAGCGGGAGGGCTCCCCAAAGAGACCCAGTACTTC. Its translation is CASSLLRLAGGLPKETQYF. The V and J genes are TRBV5-6 and TRBJ2-5; 14 bases are a match to TRBD2. CDR3 length equals 19 residues. Unmatched junction bases numbered 11, after V lost 1 base and J lost 3 bases. Germline lookup yields CDR1 SGHDT and CDR2 YYEEEE.

The CDR3 loop is CASSRLAGGLWNEQFF. The CDR3 DNA sequence: TGTGCCAGCAGTCGACTAGCGGGAGGATTGTGGAATGAGCAGTTCTTC. This sequence joins TRBV27 and TRBJ2-1, with 13 bases aligning to TRBD2. Looked up from germline, CDR1 is MNHEY and CDR2 is SMNVEV (reference sequence). V shed 5 bases, J shed 7 bases, and the junction held 8 bases outside the gene matches. The CDR3 covers 16 residues.

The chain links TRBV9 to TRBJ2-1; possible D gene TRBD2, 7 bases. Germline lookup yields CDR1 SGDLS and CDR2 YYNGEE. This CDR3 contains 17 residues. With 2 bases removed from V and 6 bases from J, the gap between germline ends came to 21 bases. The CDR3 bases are TGTGCCAGCAGCGTCACCATCCCCCGGGGGGCAGGCAATGAGCAGTTCTTC. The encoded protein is CASSVTIPRGAGNEQFF.

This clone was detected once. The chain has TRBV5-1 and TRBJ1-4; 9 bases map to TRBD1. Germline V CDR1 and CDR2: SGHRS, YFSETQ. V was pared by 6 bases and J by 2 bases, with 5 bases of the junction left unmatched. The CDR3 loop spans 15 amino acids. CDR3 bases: TGCGCCAGCACTGCGGGACAGGGTACTAATGAAAAACTGTTTTTT. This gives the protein CASTAGQGTNEKLFF.

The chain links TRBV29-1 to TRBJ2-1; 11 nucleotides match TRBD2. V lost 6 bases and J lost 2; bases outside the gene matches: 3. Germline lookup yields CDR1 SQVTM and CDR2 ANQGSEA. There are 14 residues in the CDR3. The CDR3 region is CSVGLAGPYNEQFF. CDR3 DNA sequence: TGCAGCGTCGGACTAGCGGGCCCCTACAATGAGCAGTTCTTC.

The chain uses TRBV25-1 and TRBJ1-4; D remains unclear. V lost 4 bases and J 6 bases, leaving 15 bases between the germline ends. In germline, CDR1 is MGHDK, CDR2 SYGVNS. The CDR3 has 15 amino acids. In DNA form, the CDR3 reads TGTGCCAGCAGTGCGGGTGCCAGTCATTATGAAAAACTGTTTTTT. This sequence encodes CASSAGASHYEKLFF.

This CDR3 reads CASSGQGARGQPQHF. The CDR3 DNA sequence: TGTGCCAGCAGTGGACAGGGGGCGCGTGGACAGCCCCAGCATTTT. This chain connects TRBV6-5 to TRBJ1-5, with 11 bases lining up with TRBD1. The trim removed 5 bases at V and 7 bases at J, leaving 7 bases unmatched. CDR3 length: 15 amino acids. Germline V gene data show CDR1 as MNHEY and CDR2 as SVGAGI.

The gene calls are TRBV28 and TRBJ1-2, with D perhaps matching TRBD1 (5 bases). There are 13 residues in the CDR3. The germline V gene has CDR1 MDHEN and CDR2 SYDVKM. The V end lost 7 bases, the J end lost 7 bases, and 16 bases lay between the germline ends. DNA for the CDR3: TGTGCCAGCACCTTAGGAGGGGCTCGTGGCTACACCTTC. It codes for CASTLGGARGYTF.

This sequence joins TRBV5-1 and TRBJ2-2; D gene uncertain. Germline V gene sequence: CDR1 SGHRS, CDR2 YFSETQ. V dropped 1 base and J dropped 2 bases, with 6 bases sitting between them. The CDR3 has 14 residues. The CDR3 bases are TGCGCCAGCAGCTTGAATAGTAACACCGGGGAGCTGTTTTTT. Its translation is CASSLNSNTGELFF.

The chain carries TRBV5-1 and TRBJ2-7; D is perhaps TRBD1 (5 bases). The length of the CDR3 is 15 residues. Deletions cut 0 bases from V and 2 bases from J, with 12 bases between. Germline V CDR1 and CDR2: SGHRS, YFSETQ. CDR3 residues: CASSLEARAPYEQYF. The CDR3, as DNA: TGCGCCAGCAGCTTGGAGGCCAGGGCCCCCTACGAGCAGTACTTC.

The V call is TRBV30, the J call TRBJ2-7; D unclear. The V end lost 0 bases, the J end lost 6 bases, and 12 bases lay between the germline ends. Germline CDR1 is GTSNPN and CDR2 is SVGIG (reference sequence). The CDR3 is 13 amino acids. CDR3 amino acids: CAWSVRQRSEQYF. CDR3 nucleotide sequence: TGTGCCTGGAGTGTACGTCAACGGTCCGAGCAGTACTTC.

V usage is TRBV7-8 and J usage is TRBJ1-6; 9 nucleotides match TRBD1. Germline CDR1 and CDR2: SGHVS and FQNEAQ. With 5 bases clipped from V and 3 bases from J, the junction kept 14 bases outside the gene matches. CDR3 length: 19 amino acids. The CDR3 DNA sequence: TGTGCCAGCAGCGAATACTTACCGGGACAGGGATACTATAATTCACCCCTCCACTTT. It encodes CASSEYLPGQGYYNSPLHF.

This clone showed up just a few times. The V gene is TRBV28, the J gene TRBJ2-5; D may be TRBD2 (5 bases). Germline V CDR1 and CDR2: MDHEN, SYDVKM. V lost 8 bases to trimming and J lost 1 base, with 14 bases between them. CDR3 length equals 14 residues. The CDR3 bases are TGTGCCAGCGCTCGGGGAACACCCCAAGAGACCCAGTACTTC. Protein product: CASARGTPQETQYF. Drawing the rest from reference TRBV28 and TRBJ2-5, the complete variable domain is DVKVTQSSRYLVKRTGEKVFLECVQDMDHENMFWYRQDPGLGLRLIYFSYDVKMKEKGDIPEGYSVSREKKERFSLILESASTNQTSMYLCASARGTPQETQYFGPGTRLLVL.

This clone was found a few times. DNA of the CDR3: TGCGCCAGCAGCCAAATGGGACTAGCGGGAGAGCAGTACTTC. Its protein is CASSQMGLAGEQYF. This chain joins TRBV4-1 and TRBJ2-7, with 13 bases that match TRBD2. CDR1 is MGHRA, CDR2 YSYEKL, per germline. This CDR3 is built from 14 residues. Trimming cost V 2 bases and J 7 bases; bases outside gene matches: 2.

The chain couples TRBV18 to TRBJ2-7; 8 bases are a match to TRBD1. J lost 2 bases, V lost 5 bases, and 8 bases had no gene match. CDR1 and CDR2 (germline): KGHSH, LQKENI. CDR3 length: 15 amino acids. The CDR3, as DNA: TGTGCCAGCTCATCTACAGGGGGTTCTACCTACGAGCAGTACTTC. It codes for CASSSTGGSTYEQYF.